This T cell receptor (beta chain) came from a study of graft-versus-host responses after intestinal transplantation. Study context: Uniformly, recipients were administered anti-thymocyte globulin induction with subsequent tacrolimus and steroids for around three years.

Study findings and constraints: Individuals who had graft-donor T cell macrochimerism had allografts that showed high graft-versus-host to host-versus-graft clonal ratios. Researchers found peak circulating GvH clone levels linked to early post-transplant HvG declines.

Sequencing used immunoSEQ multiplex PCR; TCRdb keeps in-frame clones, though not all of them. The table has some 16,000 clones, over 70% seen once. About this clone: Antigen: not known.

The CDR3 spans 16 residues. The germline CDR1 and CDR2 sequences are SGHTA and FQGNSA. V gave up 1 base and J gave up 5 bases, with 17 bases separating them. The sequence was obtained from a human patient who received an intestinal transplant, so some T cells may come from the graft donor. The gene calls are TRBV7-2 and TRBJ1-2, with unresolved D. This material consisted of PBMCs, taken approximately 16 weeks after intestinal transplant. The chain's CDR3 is CASSLDFAAGLYGYTF. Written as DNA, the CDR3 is TGTGCCAGCAGCTTAGATTTTGCGGCAGGCCTGTATGGCTACACCTTC.